The clone carrying this T cell receptor (beta chain) has a count of ten or more. This specimen belongs to a study of spatial heterogeneity in lung cancer. A single record per CDR3 protein comes from TCRdb applying MiXCR to the 5' RACE reads. The table records 28,000 or so distinct CDR3 sequences, about 13% of them present only once. Described time point: sample taken at primary tumor resection. The sequenced material consisted of unsorted whole RNA from tumor, nontumor lung or frozen PBMC. This TCR came from a female donor with early-stage non-small cell lung cancer. Sequences were derived from PBMCs, sampled at surgery.

CDR3 DNA: TGTGCCAGCAGCTCGGCCTACAGGGGGCGGAGGGAGAAAGAGACCCAGTACTTC. Amino acids: CASSSAYRGRREKETQYF. This sequence joins TRBV5-4 and TRBJ2-5, with 9 positions matching TRBD1. Per germline, CDR1 SGHNT and CDR2 YYREEE (reference sequence). CDR3 length: 18 amino acids. Trimming removed 3 bases from V and 3 bases from J; junction bases left unmatched: 15.